This T cell receptor beta chain emerged from a study of blood T cell repertoires in COVID-19 (dated by TCRdb to 2020 to 2022). Regarding the study in general: Collaborator samples came from the United States, Italy and Spain and covered acute and convalescent phases of COVID-19. A freely available public database, intended as a resource for researchers studying the immune response to SARS-CoV-2, is where the repertoires were released. The dataset comprised deeply sampled blood TCRbeta repertoires from subjects exposed to, actively infected with, or recovered from COVID-19. The sample metadata nearly always contained a de-identified subject ID, COVID-19 status, age in years and sex. The prospective study material was composed of cDNA or gDNA derived from T cells, B-cell-depleted T cells, or PBMCs. The samples were drawn from two sources: the first 160 participants of the ongoing ImmuneRACE study, and some 1,300 subjects contributed by 6 global collaborators. Where available, HLA class I and class II types were taken from metadata supplied by the sample provider and were not determined by assay-based typing.

Whole blood was collected in K2EDTA tubes by collaborating institutions according to the institutions' own protocols. Collaborator samples were shipped for TCRbeta analysis as frozen whole blood, isolated PBMCs, or DNA extracted from either sample type. On the study overall, not on this receptor specifically: How much clinical and demographic metadata was included differed by source and by participant, and the metadata was provided uncurated.

TCRbeta CDR3 regions were amplified from genomic DNA using the immunoSEQ Assay, a bias-controlled multiplex PCR. In the paper's pipeline: Within the assay, amplification of reference gene primers was used to estimate how many nucleated cells each sample contained. To quantify the absolute abundance of each unique TCRbeta CDR3 rearrangement, sequence reads were collapsed and filtered. For each sample, productive Simpson clonality was calculated by taking the square root of Simpson's diversity index across productive rearrangements. In TCRdb, the immuneACCESS table is reduced to in-frame sequences with V and J assigned. These tables do not hold every clone; where another copy was compared, an unresolved V gene accounts for under half, and the others remain unexplained. V and J calls and clone size are given by that table; D and trimming were obtained from the DNA. For this sample there are under 20,000 clones; 75% to 95% appear just once. Together, the top ten hold about 7.7% of the sample.

A single count supports this clone. Its antigen is unknown. The input lacks base qualities; no much larger clone sits a single base away. The receptor comes from a human donor in a cohort sampled during active COVID-19. The sequencing input was peripheral blood.

The CDR3 region reads CASSQFGHSGGGYTF. The base sequence is TGTGCCAGCAGCCAATTTGGCCACTCAGGGGGTGGCTACACCTTC. The V gene is TRBV14 and the J gene is TRBJ1-2, with 7 junctional bases fitting TRBD1. Trimming removed 2 bases from V and 7 bases from J; the gene matches leave 10 bases unexplained. From cysteine to phenylalanine, the CDR3 is 15 amino acids long. The CDR3 DNA has 45 bases and is translated from base 1. From a lookup of the germline V gene, CDR1 and CDR2 are SGHDN and FVKESK.